This TCR beta chain was captured by sequencing in a study of cytomegalovirus exposure and HLA in healthy donors. Background on the study: From roughly 180 million T cells, an earlier analysis saw 120 million or so unique TCR beta sequences. Broader study findings: CMV serostatus was the sole immune exposure information available. Previously analyzed data showed that most TCR beta V segments were productive at a frequency of about 87% or about 30%.

Vbeta (60) and Jbeta (13) primers were used in the PCR. The assay was immunoSEQ multiplex PCR, and TCRdb's table has in-frame clones only and misses some. The data contain tens of thousands of clones, less than 75% of them seen just once; the ten biggest clones take up around 22%. With respect to this clone: Its antigen remains unknown.

Germline lookup yields CDR1 SGHNT and CDR2 YENEEA. The CDR3 runs 13 residues. Germline trimming cut 5 bases from V and 2 bases from J; bases unmatched to any gene: 2. This chain joins TRBV11-3 and TRBJ2-7; 8 nucleotides agree with TRBD1. The sequenced sample was PBMCs. This clonotype originated in a woman in her forties or fifties in good health and CMV-seropositive. The CDR3 reads CASSPGQAYEQYF. The CDR3 nucleotides read TGTGCCAGCAGCCCGGGACAGGCCTACGAGCAGTACTTC.